This is a list of T cell receptor beta chains from one sample in a study of T cells in Graves' hyperthyroidism and ophthalmopathy. TCRdb used MiXCR to reprocess the multiplex PCR reads, holding one entry per CDR3 protein. The sample has approximately 360,000 distinct CDR3 sequences; roughly 25% are singletons. Sequenced material: blood. All receptors derive from a man in his forties or fifties with Graves' hyperthyroidism. Each CDR3 is given with its conserved first and last residue. D genes are given only for firm matches. Size values are once, few and many counts, or a class for expanded clones, and some rows have none.

TRBJ2-3 TRBD2 . TRBV29-1 CSVGKSVRLAVDTQYF TGCAGCGTGGGCAAGTCGGTTCGACTAGCCGTAGATACGCAGTATTTT
TRBJ2-7 . . TRBV11-2 CASSAGRLYEQYF TGTGCCAGCAGCGCCGGCCGGCTCTACGAGCAGTACTTC
TRBJ2-3 . . TRBV24-1 CATSDPEQSTQYF TGTGCCACCAGTGACCCGGAACAGAGTACGCAGTATTTT
TRBJ2-7 . many TRBV7-9 CASSLGSYEQYF TGTGCCAGCAGCTTGGGCTCCTACGAGCAGTACTTC
TRBJ2-1 . few TRBV7-2 CASTPQGGEFNEQFF TGTGCCAGTACACCCCAGGGGGGGGAGTTCAATGAGCAGTTCTTC
TRBJ1-2 . . TRBV5-4 CASSTGPRSFYGYTF TGTGCCAGCAGTACCGGGCCCAGGTCATTCTATGGCTACACCTTC
TRBJ2-1 . many TRBV12-3/TRBV12-4 CASSLRGKNEQFF TGTGCCAGCAGTTTGCGGGGTAAAAATGAGCAGTTCTTC
TRBJ2-5 . . TRBV5-4 CTSNPGPQETQYF TGTACCAGTAACCCGGGACCGCAAGAGACCCAGTACTTC
TRBJ2-1 . few TRBV11-2 CASRISELYEQFF TGTGCTTCACGTATTTCTGAGTTATATGAGCAGTTCTTC
TRBJ2-5 TRBD2 . TRBV20-1 CSAWTSGSGAYQETQYF TGCAGTGCTTGGACCTCTGGGAGCGGGGCCTACCAAGAGACCCAGTACTTC
TRBJ2-1 . . TRBV30 CAWSPPRGQYYNEQFF TGTGCCTGGAGTCCCCCTCGGGGACAATATTACAATGAGCAGTTCTTC
TRBJ2-7 . . TRBV10-1 CASSDQGSGYEQYF TGCGCCAGCAGTGACCAGGGGTCAGGTTACGAGCAGTACTTC
TRBJ2-1 TRBD2 many TRBV11-2 CASTQVASGRGEQFF TGTGCCAGCACCCAGGTTGCTAGCGGGAGAGGTGAGCAGTTCTTC
TRBJ1-2 . once TRBV9 CASRKDGNYGYTF TGTGCCAGCAGAAAGGACGGTAACTATGGCTACACCTTC
TRBJ2-2 TRBD2 . TRBV25-1 CASTSGRVSTGELFF TGTGCCAGCACTAGCGGGAGGGTTTCTACCGGGGAGCTGTTTTTT
TRBJ2-1 TRBD2 . TRBV24-1 CATSDFRSSGSGEQFF TGTGCCACCAGTGATTTTCGTTCTAGCGGGAGTGGTGAGCAGTTCTTC
TRBJ2-3 . many TRBV28 CASSLGGSTDTQYF TGTGCCAGCAGTTTAGGGGGGAGCACAGATACGCAGTATTTT
TRBJ2-7 . many TRBV2 CASIGTPKKSYEQYF TGTGCCAGCATCGGGACTCCCAAAAAATCCTACGAGCAGTACTTC